Listed below are T cell receptor beta chains from one sample, sequenced in a study of CD8 T cells in Susac syndrome. In TCRdb, the immunoSEQ multiplex PCR reads were re-called with MiXCR into one record per CDR3 protein. The sample holds around 170,000 distinct CDR3 sequences, approximately 96% seen once. The specimen sequenced was CD8+ T cells from PBMCs. These receptors were collected from a human donor with multiple sclerosis. Both conserved end residues are part of each CDR3. The D gene is left open where the match is weak. Size is stated for part of the rows, as once, few or many counts, or as a class when the clone is expanded.

TRBV20-1,NA,NA,TRBJ2-1,CSAPRLSFSYNEQFF,TGCAGTGCTCCTAGACTATCCTTTTCCTACAATGAGCAGTTCTTC
TRBV12-3/TRBV12-4,NA,TRBD1,TRBJ2-1,CASSPGHPDRTPSYNEQFF,TGTGCCAGCAGTCCCGGTCACCCGGACAGGACGCCGTCCTACAATGAGCAGTTCTTC
TRBV9,NA,NA,TRBJ2-5,CASSGTLPDIETQYF,TGTGCCAGCAGCGGCACCCTTCCGGATATAGAGACCCAGTACTTC
TRBV25-1,NA,TRBD1,TRBJ2-1,CASTQTGFGNEQFF,TGTGCCAGCACCCAGACAGGGTTTGGGAATGAGCAGTTCTTC
TRBV3-1,NA,NA,TRBJ1-2,CASSQGLQDYGYTF,TGTGCCAGCAGCCAAGGCTTGCAGGATTATGGCTACACCTTC
TRBV3-1,NA,TRBD2,TRBJ2-1,CASSRGLAGRNEQFF,TGTGCCAGCAGCCGGGGACTAGCGGGTAGGAATGAGCAGTTCTTC
TRBV6-1,NA,TRBD1,TRBJ2-1,CASLDRFHNEQFF,TGTGCCAGCCTGGACAGGTTCCACAATGAGCAGTTCTTC
TRBV27,NA,NA,TRBJ2-5,CASSAPGTQETQYF,TGTGCCAGCAGCGCGCCGGGGACCCAAGAGACCCAGTACTTC
TRBV5-6,NA,NA,TRBJ2-4,CASSLGRVPLAKNIQYF,TGTGCCAGCAGCTTGGGGCGGGTCCCCTTGGCCAAAAACATTCAGTACTTC
TRBV7-8,NA,NA,TRBJ2-1,CASSFRMLPGQEQFF,TGTGCCAGCAGCTTTCGCATGCTACCGGGACAAGAGCAGTTCTTC
TRBV20-1,NA,TRBD2,TRBJ2-1,CSARTSGRGNEQFF,TGCAGTGCTAGGACTAGCGGGAGAGGCAATGAGCAGTTCTTC
TRBV24-1,once,NA,TRBJ2-1,CATSESLVSEQFF,TGTGCCACCAGTGAGTCACTAGTAAGTGAGCAGTTCTTC
TRBV3-1,NA,TRBD2,TRBJ2-1,CASSQVAGEGLNEQFF,TGTGCCAGCAGCCAAGTAGCGGGAGAAGGACTGAATGAGCAGTTCTTC
TRBV7-3,NA,TRBD2,TRBJ2-1,CASSYSGIPYNEQFF,TGTGCCAGCAGCTATAGCGGGATTCCGTACAATGAGCAGTTCTTC
TRBV7-9,NA,NA,TRBJ1-4,CASSRLVGLEKLFF,TGTGCCAGCAGCCGCCTAGTAGGCCTTGAAAAACTGTTTTTT
TRBV5-8,once,NA,TRBJ2-3,CASSYTRRIFSDTQYF,TGTGCCAGCAGCTACACCCGAAGGATATTTTCAGATACGCAGTATTTT
TRBV30,NA,TRBD1,TRBJ2-7,CAWSDIGTGLHEQYF,TGTGCCTGGAGCGACATCGGGACAGGGCTCCACGAGCAGTACTTC
TRBV2,NA,NA,TRBJ1-2,CASSVTDSQNYGYTF,TGTGCCAGCAGTGTTACGGACAGTCAGAACTATGGCTACACCTTC
TRBV12-3/TRBV12-4,NA,TRBD1,TRBJ2-3,CASRGQGAADTQYF,TGTGCCAGCAGGGGACAGGGTGCCGCAGATACGCAGTATTTT
TRBV5-1,NA,TRBD2,TRBJ2-1,CASSSGTSVEQFF,TGCGCCAGCAGCTCGGGGACTAGCGTTGAGCAGTTCTTC
TRBV27,NA,NA,TRBJ1-1,CASISGARGTEAFF,TGTGCCAGCATCTCGGGGGCAAGGGGCACTGAAGCTTTCTTT
TRBV27,NA,TRBD2,TRBJ2-7,CASSIKRGQRYEQYF,TGTGCCAGCAGTATTAAGCGGGGTCAACGTTACGAGCAGTACTTC
TRBV27,NA,NA,TRBJ2-7,CASSFGGEQYF,TGTGCCAGCAGTTTTGGGGGCGAGCAGTACTTC
TRBV20-1,NA,NA,TRBJ2-7,CSARDGDTVAYEQYF,TGCAGTGCTAGAGATGGGGACACGGTCGCCTACGAGCAGTACTTC
TRBV7-9,NA,NA,TRBJ2-1,CASSLADLATYNEQFF,TGTGCCAGCAGCTTAGCAGACCTAGCGACTTACAATGAGCAGTTCTTC
TRBV7-9,NA,TRBD2,TRBJ2-5,CASTRWGLAANQETQYF,TGTGCCAGCACCCGTTGGGGACTAGCGGCCAACCAAGAGACCCAGTACTTC
TRBV13,NA,TRBD1,TRBJ2-1,CASSEGGQGANEQFF,TGTGCCAGCAGCGAGGGGGGACAGGGGGCAAATGAGCAGTTCTTC
TRBV27,NA,TRBD2,TRBJ2-4,CASSLQTSGFQYF,TGTGCCAGCAGTTTACAGACTAGCGGTTTCCAGTACTTC
TRBV30,NA,TRBD2,TRBJ2-1,CAWSPGTRYNEQFF,TGTGCCTGGAGTCCCGGGACTAGGTACAATGAGCAGTTCTTC
TRBV20-1,NA,TRBD1,TRBJ2-7,CSAREWTGTYEQYF,TGCAGTGCTAGAGAATGGACAGGGACCTACGAGCAGTACTTC
TRBV7-9,NA,NA,TRBJ2-7,CASRGPGLLPYEQYF,TGTGCCAGCAGGGGGCCGGGACTCCTTCCCTACGAGCAGTACTTC
TRBV24-1,few,NA,TRBJ2-1,CAIGTGNEQFF,TGTGCCATCGGAACGGGGAATGAGCAGTTCTTC
TRBV28,NA,NA,TRBJ1-1,CASSCPRHSLNTEAFF,TGTGCCAGCAGTTGCCCCAGGCACTCCCTGAACACTGAAGCTTTCTTT
TRBV12-5,NA,NA,TRBJ2-3,CASDPPQGSFTDTQYF,TGTGCTAGTGATCCACCTCAAGGGTCCTTCACAGATACGCAGTATTTT
TRBV9,NA,NA,TRBJ2-5,CASSVSGGYQETQYF,TGTGCCAGCAGCGTATCCGGGGGATACCAAGAGACCCAGTACTTC
TRBV21-1,NA,NA,TRBJ2-4,CASSPYRDRGQNIQYF,TGTGCCAGCAGCCCCTACCGGGACAGGGGACAAAACATTCAGTACTTC
TRBV20-1,NA,TRBD1,TRBJ1-1,CSARETGGVEVTEAFF,TGCAGTGCTAGAGAAACAGGGGGCGTCGAGGTCACTGAAGCTTTCTTT
TRBV12-3/TRBV12-4,NA,NA,TRBJ2-3,CASSPLGLSTDTQYF,TGTGCCAGCAGCCCCCTAGGCCTTAGCACAGATACGCAGTATTTT
TRBV6-5,NA,NA,TRBJ2-5,CASSLDNQETQYF,TGTGCCAGCAGCTTGGACAACCAAGAGACCCAGTACTTC
TRBV3-1,NA,NA,TRBJ1-1,CASSQGSGALNTEAFF,TGTGCCAGCAGCCAAGGGTCAGGCGCGTTGAACACTGAAGCTTTCTTT
TRBV29-1,NA,TRBD1,TRBJ2-7,CSIAPGTDYEQYF,TGCAGCATAGCCCCCGGGACAGACTACGAGCAGTACTTC
TRBV9,NA,TRBD2,TRBJ2-3,CASSGSGRGADTQYF,TGTGCCAGCAGCGGTAGCGGGAGGGGTGCAGATACGCAGTATTTT
TRBV27,NA,TRBD2,TRBJ2-7,CASSPLGAGGPYEQYF,TGTGCCAGCAGTCCCCTCGGAGCGGGAGGGCCCTACGAGCAGTACTTC
TRBV6-2/TRBV6-3,NA,NA,TRBJ1-5,CASSRTGANQPQHF,TGTGCCAGCAGTAGGACGGGGGCCAATCAGCCCCAGCATTTT
TRBV29-1,NA,TRBD2,TRBJ2-1,CSVPGTSGGALYNEQFF,TGCAGCGTGCCCGGGACTAGCGGGGGGGCCTTATACAATGAGCAGTTCTTC
TRBV12-5,NA,NA,TRBJ1-2,CASGLGGSDNYGYTF,TGTGCTAGTGGTTTAGGGGGAAGTGATAACTATGGCTACACCTTC
TRBV20-1,NA,NA,TRBJ1-5,CSAPDSPTQPQHF,TGCAGTGCCCCCGACTCTCCTACACAGCCCCAGCATTTT
TRBV9,NA,NA,TRBJ2-7,CASSASLGLSYEQYF,TGTGCCAGCAGCGCTTCTTTGGGCCTCTCCTACGAGCAGTACTTC